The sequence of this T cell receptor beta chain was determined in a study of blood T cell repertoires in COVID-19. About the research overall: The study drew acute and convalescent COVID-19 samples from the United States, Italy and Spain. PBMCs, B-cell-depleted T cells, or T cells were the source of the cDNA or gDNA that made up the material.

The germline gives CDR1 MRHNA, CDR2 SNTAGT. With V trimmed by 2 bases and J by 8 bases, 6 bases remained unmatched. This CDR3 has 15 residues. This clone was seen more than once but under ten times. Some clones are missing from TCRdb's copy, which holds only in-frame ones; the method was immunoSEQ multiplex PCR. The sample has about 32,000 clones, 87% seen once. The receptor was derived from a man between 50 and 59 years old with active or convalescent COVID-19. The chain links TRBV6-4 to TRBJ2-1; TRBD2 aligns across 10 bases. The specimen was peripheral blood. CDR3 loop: CASSDGAGGSDEQFF. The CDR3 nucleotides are TGTGCCAGCAGTGACGGAGCGGGAGGGTCGGATGAGCAGTTCTTC.